Here is one T cell receptor (beta chain) with its context. This record belongs to a study of molecular identifiers for immune sequencing clone quantification. The use of previously described methods and listed TCR primers produced the bulk TCR libraries. A single record per CDR3 protein comes from TCRdb applying MiXCR to the PCR reads. The sample yields about 500,000 distinct CDR3 sequences, around 25% seen once. Looked up from germline, CDR1 is LNHNV and CDR2 is YYDKDF (reference sequence). V lost 1 base and J 6 bases, leaving 13 bases between the germline ends. CDR3 length: 15 residues. The V call is TRBV15, the J call TRBJ2-1; D is perhaps TRBD2 (5 bases). The source of this sequence is a human donor in good health. Some libraries in this study had Jurkat cell RNA spiked in. The sequenced material came from naive CD8+ T cells from blood, with Jurkat cell RNA spiked in. This sample's subset: FACS-sorted CD8+CD4-CCR7+CD45RA+ naive T cells. Here the CDR3 reads CATSRAREHSNEQFF. Written as DNA, the CDR3 is TGTGCCACCAGCAGAGCGAGGGAACACAGCAATGAGCAGTTCTTC.